The sequence of this T cell receptor (beta chain) was determined in a study of T cell repertoires in cytomegalovirus infection. On the study more broadly: It can be stated that public TCR beta signatures indicated CMV infection as well as a matching HLA type.

TCRdb fed the reads into MiXCR, producing one record per CDR3 protein. Counted here are about 190,000 distinct CDR3 sequences, roughly 27% occurring once; the ten biggest clones make up about 28%. CDR3 length: 12 residues. V was trimmed by 6 bases and J by 6 bases, leaving 11 bases between them. The germline gives CDR1 MNHEY, CDR2 SVGEGT. There are many counts of this clonotype. Its antigen is unidentified. Study outcomes and limitations: There were carriers of CMV plus the relevant HLA, and cumulative public TCR beta family frequency identified them.

The rearrangement links TRBV6-2 or TRBV6-3 to TRBJ1-1; unclear D gene. This TCR came from a human donor in good health (CMV status not recorded). Some clones in this sample may be carry-over from other donors' samples. Sample: PBMCs. CDR3: CASSRMFAEAFF. The CDR3 DNA reads as TGTGCCAGCAGCCGAATGTTTGCTGAAGCTTTCTTT.